This TCR beta chain was identified during a study of T-cell reconstitution after alpha-beta-depleted transplantation in children. During its preparation, the TCRbeta library received unique molecular identifiers. MiXCR was run by TCRdb on the PCR reads, yielding one entry per CDR3 protein. This sample has a few hundred thousand distinct CDR3 sequences, with 25% to 30% found just once. General study results and limits: Alpha-beta T cells present about two months after transplant were reported to originate from several hundred expanded graft clones. Fresh T-cell production supplied most of the T-cell counts and diversity seen one year after transplant. Recipient T cells and thymic progenitors that survived gave rise to the high TCRbeta diversity observed at day 60 in some patients.

The CDR3 extends over 18 amino acids. V dropped 1 base and J dropped 3; count of bases not matched to a gene: 12. Germline V CDR1 and CDR2: LGHNA, YNFKEQ. Concerning this clonotype: What it binds is not known.

The chain combines TRBV4-2 with TRBJ1-5, with 7 bases identical to TRBD1. This sequence originates from a boy in the first two years of life with Wiskott-Aldrich syndrome, due to receive a stem cell transplant. Here the sequenced sample was PBMCs, taken before TCRalphabeta/CD19-depleted stem cell transplant. CDR3 residues: CASSQVGPGQPINQPQHF. The CDR3 nucleotides read TGTGCCAGCAGCCAAGTGGGACCGGGACAGCCTATCAATCAGCCCCAGCATTTT.